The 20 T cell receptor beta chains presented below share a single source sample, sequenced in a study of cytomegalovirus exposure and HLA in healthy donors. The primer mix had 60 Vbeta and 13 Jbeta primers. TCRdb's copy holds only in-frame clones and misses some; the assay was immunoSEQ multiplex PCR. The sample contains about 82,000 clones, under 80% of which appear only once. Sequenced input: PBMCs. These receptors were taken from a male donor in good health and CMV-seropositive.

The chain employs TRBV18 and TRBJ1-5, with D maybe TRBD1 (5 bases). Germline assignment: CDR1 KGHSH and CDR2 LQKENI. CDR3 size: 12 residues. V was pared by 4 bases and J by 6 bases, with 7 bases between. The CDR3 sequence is CASSQGVQPQHF. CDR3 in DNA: TGTGCCAGCTCACAAGGGGTTCAGCCCCAGCATTTT.

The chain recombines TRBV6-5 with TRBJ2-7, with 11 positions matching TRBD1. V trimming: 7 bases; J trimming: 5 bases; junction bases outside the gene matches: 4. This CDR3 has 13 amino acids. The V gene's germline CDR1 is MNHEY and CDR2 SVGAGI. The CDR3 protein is CASIRTGGNEQYF. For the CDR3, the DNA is TGTGCCAGCATCAGGACAGGGGGCAACGAGCAGTACTTC.

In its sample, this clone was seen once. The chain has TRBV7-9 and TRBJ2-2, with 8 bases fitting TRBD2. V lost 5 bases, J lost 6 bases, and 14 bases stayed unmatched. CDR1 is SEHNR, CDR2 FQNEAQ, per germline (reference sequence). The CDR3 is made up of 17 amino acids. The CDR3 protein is CASSPTPGTRFSGELFF. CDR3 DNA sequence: TGTGCCAGCAGCCCCACTCCCGGGACTAGATTTTCCGGGGAGCTGTTTTTT.

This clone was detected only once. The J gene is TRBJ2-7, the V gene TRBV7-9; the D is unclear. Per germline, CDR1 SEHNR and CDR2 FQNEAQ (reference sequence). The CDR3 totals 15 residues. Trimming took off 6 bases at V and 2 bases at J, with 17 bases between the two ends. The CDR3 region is CASRSNMGRTYEQYF. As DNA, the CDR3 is TGTGCCAGCAGATCAAACATGGGCAGAACCTACGAGCAGTACTTC.

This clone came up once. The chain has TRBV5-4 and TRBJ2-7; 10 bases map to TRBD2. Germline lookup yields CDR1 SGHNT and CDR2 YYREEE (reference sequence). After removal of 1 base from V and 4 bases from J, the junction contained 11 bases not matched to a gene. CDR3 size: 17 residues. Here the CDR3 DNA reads TGTGCCAGCAGCTTGCGTTTGGGATCTAGCGGGGGATACGAGCAGTACTTC. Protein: CASSLRLGSSGGYEQYF.

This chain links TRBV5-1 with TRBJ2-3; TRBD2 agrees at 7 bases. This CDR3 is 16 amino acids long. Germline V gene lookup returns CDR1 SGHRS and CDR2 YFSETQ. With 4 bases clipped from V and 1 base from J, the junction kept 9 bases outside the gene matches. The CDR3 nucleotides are TGCGCCAGCAGCAAGAGGGGAGGGGCCGGCACAGATACGCAGTATTTT. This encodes CASSKRGGAGTDTQYF.

As DNA, the CDR3 is TGTGCCACCAGCAGAGGGGGCCGGGACGAGCAGTACTTC. It yields the protein CATSRGGRDEQYF. The chain uses TRBV15 and TRBJ2-7, with a tentative D call TRBD1 (5 bases). CDR3 length equals 13 residues. Germline CDR1 is LNHNV and CDR2 is YYDKDF (reference sequence). Trimming removed 1 base at V and 5 bases at J, with 9 bases between.

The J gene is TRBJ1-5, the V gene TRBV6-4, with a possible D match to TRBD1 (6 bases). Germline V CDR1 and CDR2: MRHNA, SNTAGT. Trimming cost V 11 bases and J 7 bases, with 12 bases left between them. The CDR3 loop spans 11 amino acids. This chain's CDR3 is CAEGQQQPQHF. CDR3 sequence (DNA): TGTGCCGAAGGACAGCAGCAGCCCCAGCATTTT.

Here the CDR3 reads CASIPQGYSNQPQHF. The CDR3 region has the DNA TGTGCCAGTATTCCACAGGGGTACAGCAATCAGCCCCAGCATTTT. The chain uses TRBV19 and TRBJ1-5; 7 bases fit TRBD1. CDR3 length equals 15 residues. Germline CDR1 reads LNHDA; CDR2 reads SQIVND (reference sequence). With V trimmed by 7 bases and J by 1 base, 7 bases remained unmatched.

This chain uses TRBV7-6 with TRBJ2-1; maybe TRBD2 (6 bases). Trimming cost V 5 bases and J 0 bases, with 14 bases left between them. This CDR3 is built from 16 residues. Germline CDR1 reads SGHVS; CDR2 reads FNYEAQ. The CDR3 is CASSAMRGGSYNEQFF. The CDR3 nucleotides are TGTGCCAGCAGCGCCATGCGGGGAGGCTCCTACAATGAGCAGTTCTTC.

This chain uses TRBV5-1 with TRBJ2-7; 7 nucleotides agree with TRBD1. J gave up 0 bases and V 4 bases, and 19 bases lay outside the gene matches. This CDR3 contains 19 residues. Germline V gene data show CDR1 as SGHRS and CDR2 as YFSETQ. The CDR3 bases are TGCGCCAGCAGCGGTAGACAGGGCCTTAGGATAGGTAGCTCCTACGAGCAGTACTTC. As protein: CASSGRQGLRIGSSYEQYF.

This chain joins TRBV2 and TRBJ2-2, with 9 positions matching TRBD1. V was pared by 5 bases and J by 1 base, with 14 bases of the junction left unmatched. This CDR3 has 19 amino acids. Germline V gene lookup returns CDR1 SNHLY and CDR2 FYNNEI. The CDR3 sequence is CASSQTVYRGRRNTGELFF. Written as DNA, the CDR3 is TGTGCCAGCAGTCAGACCGTATACAGGGGGCGACGGAACACCGGGGAGCTGTTTTTT.

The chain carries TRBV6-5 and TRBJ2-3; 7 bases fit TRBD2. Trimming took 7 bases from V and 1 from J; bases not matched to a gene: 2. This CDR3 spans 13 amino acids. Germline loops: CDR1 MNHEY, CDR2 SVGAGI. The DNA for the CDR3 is TGTGCCAGCACTAGCGGAGGCACAGATACGCAGTATTTT. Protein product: CASTSGGTDTQYF.

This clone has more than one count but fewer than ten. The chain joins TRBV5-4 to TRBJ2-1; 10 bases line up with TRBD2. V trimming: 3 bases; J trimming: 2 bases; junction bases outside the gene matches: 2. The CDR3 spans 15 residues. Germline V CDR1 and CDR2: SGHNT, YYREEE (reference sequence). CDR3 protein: CASSYLAGAYNEQFF. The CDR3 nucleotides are TGTGCCAGCAGCTACCTAGCGGGGGCCTACAATGAGCAGTTCTTC.

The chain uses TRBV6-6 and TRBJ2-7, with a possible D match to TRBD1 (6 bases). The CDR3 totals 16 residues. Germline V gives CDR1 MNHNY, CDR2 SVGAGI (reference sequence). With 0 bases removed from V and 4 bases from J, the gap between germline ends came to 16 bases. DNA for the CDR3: TGTGCCAGCAGTTACTCGATTCGGGACACGGCTTACGAGCAGTACTTC. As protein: CASSYSIRDTAYEQYF.

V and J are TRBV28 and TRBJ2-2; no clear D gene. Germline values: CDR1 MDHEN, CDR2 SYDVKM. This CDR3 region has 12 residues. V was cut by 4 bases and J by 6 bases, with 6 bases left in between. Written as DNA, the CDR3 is TGTGCCAGCAGTTACCTACCCGGGGAGCTGTTTTTT. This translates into CASSYLPGELFF.

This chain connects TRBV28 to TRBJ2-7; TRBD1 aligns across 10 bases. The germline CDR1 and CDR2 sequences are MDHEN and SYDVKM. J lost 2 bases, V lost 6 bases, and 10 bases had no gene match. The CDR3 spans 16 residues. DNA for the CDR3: TGTGCCAGCAGCCTCCCGGACAGGGGGGTCACCTACGAGCAGTACTTC. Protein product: CASSLPDRGVTYEQYF.

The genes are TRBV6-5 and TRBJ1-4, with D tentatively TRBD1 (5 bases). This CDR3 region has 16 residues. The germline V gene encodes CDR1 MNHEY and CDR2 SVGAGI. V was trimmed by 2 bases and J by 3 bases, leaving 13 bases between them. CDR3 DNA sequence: TGTGCCAGCAGTTACGGGGGGTTCGTGCCTAATGAAAAACTGTTTTTT. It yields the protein CASSYGGFVPNEKLFF.

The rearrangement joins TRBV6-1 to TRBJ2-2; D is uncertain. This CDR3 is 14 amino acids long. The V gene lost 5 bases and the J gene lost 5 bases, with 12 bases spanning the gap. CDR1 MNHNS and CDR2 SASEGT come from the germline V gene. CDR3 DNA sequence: TGTGCCAGCAGTCGTGGGCCTGTGACCGGGGAGCTGTTTTTT. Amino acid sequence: CASSRGPVTGELFF.

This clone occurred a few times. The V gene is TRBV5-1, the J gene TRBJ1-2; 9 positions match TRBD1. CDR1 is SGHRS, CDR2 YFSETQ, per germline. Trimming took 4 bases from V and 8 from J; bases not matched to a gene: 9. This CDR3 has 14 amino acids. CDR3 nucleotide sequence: TGCGCCAGCAGCATTAGGGACAGGGCAGGAGGCTACACCTTC. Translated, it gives CASSIRDRAGGYTF.